These 16 T cell receptor beta chains were sequenced from one sample in a study of T cell responses to AZD1222 COVID-19 vaccine. Using immunoSEQ multiplex PCR, the repertoire was profiled, and TCRdb retains in-frame clones only, with some absent. The sample holds 75,000 to 100,000 clones; roughly 90% are singletons and the top ten take about a quarter. The sequencing here drew on peripheral blood, taken on day 0 of AZD1222 vaccination. These receptors all come from an adult in good health.

J is TRBJ2-7 and V is TRBV25-1; D not resolved. The V and J ends lost 6 bases and 3 bases respectively, with 18 bases between them. The CDR3 loop spans 15 amino acids. From germline, CDR1 is MGHDK and CDR2 SYGVNS. The CDR3 reads CASSADAERFYEQYF. For the CDR3, the DNA is TGTGCCAGCAGCGCAGACGCGGAGAGGTTCTACGAGCAGTACTTC.

Concerning this clone: This sample also contains other DNA sequences that code for the same CDR3. V and J are TRBV7-6 and TRBJ2-7, with D possibly called TRBD1 or TRBD2 (5 bases each). CDR3 length equals 12 residues. V shed 5 bases and J shed 3 bases, with 8 bases lying between them. Germline CDR1 and CDR2: SGHVS and FNYEAQ. CDR3 in amino acids: CASSPGGYEQYF. The DNA of the CDR3 is TGTGCCAGCAGCCCTGGGGGCTACGAGCAGTACTTC.

The chain recombines TRBV7-2 with TRBJ2-1; 11 bases align to TRBD2. This CDR3 spans 18 amino acids. Trimming removed 2 bases from V and 2 bases from J; junction bases left unmatched: 8. Per the germline V gene, CDR1 is SGHTA and CDR2 is FQGNSA. CDR3: CASSLLLAGVGTYNEQFF. CDR3 coding DNA: TGTGCCAGCAGCTTACTACTAGCGGGAGTCGGAACCTACAATGAGCAGTTCTTC.

The genes are TRBV7-2 and TRBJ2-2; TRBD1 matches at 8 bases. V was pared by 7 bases and J by 3 bases, with 4 bases of the junction left unmatched. Germline V gene sequence: CDR1 SGHTA, CDR2 FQGNSA. The CDR3 is 14 residues long. DNA for the CDR3: TGTGCCAGCACCCGACAGGGGTACACCGGGGAGCTGTTTTTT. This gives the protein CASTRQGYTGELFF.

This sequence joins TRBV3-1 (or the pseudogene TRBV3-2) and TRBJ2-7; unclear D gene. This CDR3 region has 12 residues. Per germline, CDR1 LGHDT and CDR2 YNNKEL (reference sequence). V lost 4 bases, J lost 4 bases, and 8 bases lay in between. The CDR3 sequence: CASSRVGYEQYF. The CDR3 DNA reads as TGTGCCAGCAGCCGGGTGGGGTACGAGCAGTACTTC.

This clone was counted only a few times. The chain combines TRBV7-2 with TRBJ2-1, with TRBD2 matching over 11 bases. The CDR3 totals 15 residues. CDR1 SGHTA and CDR2 FQGNSA come from the germline V gene. V was clipped by 2 bases and J by 5 bases; unmatched bases: 2. DNA for the CDR3: TGTGCCAGCAGCTTAACTAGCGGGAGCCACAATGAGCAGTTCTTC. Protein product: CASSLTSGSHNEQFF. The complete variable domain, with remaining parts taken from reference TRBV7-2 and TRBJ2-1, reads GAGVSQSPSNKVTEKGKDVELRCDPISGHTALYWYRQSLGQGLEFLIYFQGNSAPDKSGLPSDRFSAERTGGSVSTLTIQRTQQEDSAVYLCASSLTSGSHNEQFFGPGTRLTVL.

This clone was detected once. CDR3 nucleotide sequence: TGTGCCAGCAGTCAGGGCGGGGAGGCTCCCTACGAGCAGTACTTC. Translation gives CASSQGGEAPYEQYF. This chain uses TRBV6-5 with TRBJ2-7, with D possibly TRBD2 on 6 matching bases. Germline CDR1 is MNHEY and CDR2 is SVGAGI. Trimming took off 5 bases at V and 2 bases at J, with 16 bases between the two ends. This CDR3 has 15 residues.

The rearrangement joins TRBV18 to TRBJ1-2; D uncertain. The CDR3 has 11 amino acids. CDR1 and CDR2 (germline): KGHSH, LQKENI. V was clipped by 4 bases and J by 8 bases, with 8 bases between them. CDR3 in amino acids: CASSQERGYTF. CDR3 DNA sequence: TGTGCCAGCTCACAAGAGAGGGGCTACACCTTC.

The rearrangement links TRBV9 to TRBJ2-2, with D maybe TRBD1 (6 bases). The germline gives CDR1 SGDLS, CDR2 YYNGEE. The CDR3 totals 13 residues. With 4 bases removed from V and 9 bases from J, the gap between germline ends came to 13 bases. The CDR3 DNA sequence: TGTGCCAGCAGCCCCCCTGGGGGCCGGGAGCTGTTTTTT. It is translated as CASSPPGGRELFF.

The chain employs TRBV7-9 and TRBJ1-5; D is uncertain. Germline CDR1 reads SEHNR; CDR2 reads FQNEAQ (reference sequence). Trimming pared 0 bases from V and 1 base from J, leaving 13 bases between. This CDR3 region has 17 residues. CDR3 amino acids: CASSLAAGRSSNQPQHF. The CDR3 bases are TGTGCCAGCAGCTTAGCGGCCGGGAGATCCAGCAATCAGCCCCAGCATTTT.

This chain joins TRBV11-2 and TRBJ2-5; D uncertain. CDR1 is SGHAT, CDR2 FQNNGV, per germline. V was pared by 0 bases and J by 2 bases, with 1 base between. This CDR3 has 12 amino acids. The CDR3 spells CASSLEQETQYF. The DNA of the CDR3 is TGTGCCAGCAGCTTAGAGCAAGAGACCCAGTACTTC.

In this sample, this clone turned up a few times. The chain uses TRBV28 and TRBJ1-1, with a possible D match to TRBD1 (5 bases). Trimming removed 7 bases at V and 4 bases at J, with 13 bases between. The CDR3 covers 13 residues. Germline V gives CDR1 MDHEN, CDR2 SYDVKM. As DNA, the CDR3 is TGTGCCAGCAATAAGCAGGGTGTCACTGAAGCTTTCTTT. This encodes CASNKQGVTEAFF.

The chain combines TRBV6-5 with TRBJ2-7, with D possibly matching TRBD2 (7 bases). Germline V gene lookup returns CDR1 MNHEY and CDR2 SVGAGI. The CDR3 extends over 14 amino acids. Trimming took 0 bases from V and 3 from J, leaving 9 bases between them. The CDR3: CASSYSGGDYEQYF. The CDR3 DNA follows: TGTGCCAGCAGTTACTCAGGGGGGGACTACGAGCAGTACTTC.

This chain uses TRBV7-9 with TRBJ2-7, with D possibly TRBD2 on 6 matching bases. V shed 5 bases and J shed 3 bases, with 8 bases lying between them. Germline V CDR1 and CDR2: SEHNR, FQNEAQ (reference sequence). This CDR3 is 12 amino acids long. In DNA, the CDR3 is TGTGCCAGCAGCCAGACTAGCTACGAGCAGTACTTC. It yields the protein CASSQTSYEQYF.

J is TRBJ1-2 and V is TRBV14; a possible D gene is TRBD1 (6 bases). Trimming shortened V by 0 bases and J by 5 bases, and 13 bases separated the two germline ends. Germline lookup yields CDR1 SGHDN and CDR2 FVKESK. The CDR3 sequence is 15 residues long. CDR3 amino acids: CASSQESTRGYGYTF. In nucleotides, the CDR3 is TGTGCCAGCAGCCAAGAGAGTACCAGGGGTTATGGCTACACCTTC.

A single count supports this clone. At the DNA level, this CDR3 is encoded by other sequences in the same sample as well. The chain is built from TRBV7-2 and TRBJ1-2, with a possible D match to TRBD1 (6 bases). Trimming cost V 5 bases and J 2 bases, with 9 bases left between them. Germline V gives CDR1 SGHTA, CDR2 FQGNSA. The CDR3 is 13 residues long. CDR3 in DNA: TGTGCCAGCAGCCCGGACAGAAACTATGGCTACACCTTC. Translating it yields CASSPDRNYGYTF.